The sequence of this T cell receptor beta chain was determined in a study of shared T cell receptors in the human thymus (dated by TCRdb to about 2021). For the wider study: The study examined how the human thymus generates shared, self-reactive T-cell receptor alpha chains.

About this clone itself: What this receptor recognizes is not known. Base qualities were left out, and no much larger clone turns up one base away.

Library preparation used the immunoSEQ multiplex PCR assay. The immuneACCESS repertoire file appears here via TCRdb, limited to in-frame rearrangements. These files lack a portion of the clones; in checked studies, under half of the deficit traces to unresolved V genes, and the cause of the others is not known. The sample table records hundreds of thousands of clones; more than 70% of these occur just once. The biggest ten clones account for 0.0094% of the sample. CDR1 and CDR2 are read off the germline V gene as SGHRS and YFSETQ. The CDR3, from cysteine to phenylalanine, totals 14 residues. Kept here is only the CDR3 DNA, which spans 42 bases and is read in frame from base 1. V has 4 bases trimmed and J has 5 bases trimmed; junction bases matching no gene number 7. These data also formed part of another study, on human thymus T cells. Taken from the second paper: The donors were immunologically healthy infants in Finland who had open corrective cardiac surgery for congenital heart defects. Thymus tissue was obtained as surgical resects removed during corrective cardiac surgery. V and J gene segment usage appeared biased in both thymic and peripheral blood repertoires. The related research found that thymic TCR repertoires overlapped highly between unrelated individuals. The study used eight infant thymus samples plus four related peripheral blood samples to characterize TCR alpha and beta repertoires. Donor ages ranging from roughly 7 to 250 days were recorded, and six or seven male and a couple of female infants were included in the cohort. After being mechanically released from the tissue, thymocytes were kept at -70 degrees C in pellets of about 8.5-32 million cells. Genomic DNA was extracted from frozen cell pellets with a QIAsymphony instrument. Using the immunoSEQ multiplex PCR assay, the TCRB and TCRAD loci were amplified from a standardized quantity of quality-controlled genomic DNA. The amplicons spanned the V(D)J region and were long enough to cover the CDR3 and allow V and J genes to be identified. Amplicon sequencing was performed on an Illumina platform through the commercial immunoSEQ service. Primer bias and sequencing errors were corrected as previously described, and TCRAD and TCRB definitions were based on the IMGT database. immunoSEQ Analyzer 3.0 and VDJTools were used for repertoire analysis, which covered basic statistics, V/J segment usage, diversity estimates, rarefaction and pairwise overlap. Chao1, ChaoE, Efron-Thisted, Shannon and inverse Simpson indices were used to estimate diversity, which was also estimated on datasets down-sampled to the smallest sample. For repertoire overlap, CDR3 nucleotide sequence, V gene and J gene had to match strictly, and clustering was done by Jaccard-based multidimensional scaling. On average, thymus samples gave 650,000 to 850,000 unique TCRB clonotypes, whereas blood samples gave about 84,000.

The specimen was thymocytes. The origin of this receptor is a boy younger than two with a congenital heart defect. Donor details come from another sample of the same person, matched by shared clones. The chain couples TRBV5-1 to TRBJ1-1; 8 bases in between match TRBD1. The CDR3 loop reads CASSRTGLSTEAFF. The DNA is TGCGCCAGCAGCAGGACAGGGCTTTCGACTGAAGCTTTCTTT.